A selection of T cell receptor beta chains follows, all from one sample in a study of blood T cell repertoires in COVID-19. TCRdb keeps only in-frame clones here, not all; method: immunoSEQ multiplex PCR. The data hold approximately 160,000 clones, with about 83% observed a single time. Sample: peripheral blood. All receptors derive from a man between 65 and 85 years old who had recovered from COVID-19. Both conserved end residues are part of each CDR3. The order of the fields is J gene, D gene, V gene, clone size, CDR3 DNA, CDR3 protein. D genes are given only for firm matches. Not all rows give a size; the values are once, few, many and, for expanded clones, a class.

j_gene: TRBJ2-7; d_gene: TRBD1; v_gene: TRBV27; abundance: few; CDR3nt: TGTGCCAGCAGTTGGACAGGGGTGAGAGAGCAGTACTTC; CDR3aa: CASSWTGVREQYF
j_gene: TRBJ1-2; d_gene: -; v_gene: TRBV7-9; abundance: -; CDR3nt: TGTGCCAGCAGCTTAGACAGTAGTGGCTACACCTTC; CDR3aa: CASSLDSSGYTF
j_gene: TRBJ2-1; d_gene: TRBD2; v_gene: TRBV15; abundance: -; CDR3nt: TGTGCCACCAGCCTAGCCCCTCCTAGCGGGACCTACAATGAGCAGTTCTTC; CDR3aa: CATSLAPPSGTYNEQFF
j_gene: TRBJ1-1; d_gene: -; v_gene: TRBV7-3; abundance: few; CDR3nt: TGTGCCAGCAGCTCGGACAGAAACACTGAAGCTTTCTTT; CDR3aa: CASSSDRNTEAFF
j_gene: TRBJ1-2; d_gene: TRBD1; v_gene: TRBV6-2/TRBV6-3; abundance: -; CDR3nt: TGTGCCAGCAGTCAGAATCCCGGGACAGGGACGTTACAGGGCTACACCTTC; CDR3aa: CASSQNPGTGTLQGYTF
j_gene: TRBJ2-7; d_gene: TRBD1; v_gene: TRBV10-1; abundance: -; CDR3nt: TGCGCCAGCAGTGGCTCCCGGGACAGGAGGTACGAGCAGTACTTC; CDR3aa: CASSGSRDRRYEQYF
j_gene: TRBJ1-5; d_gene: -; v_gene: TRBV30; abundance: -; CDR3nt: TGTGCCCAGGGATCGGGGGGGAATCAGCCCCAGCATTTT; CDR3aa: CAQGSGGNQPQHF
j_gene: TRBJ1-2; d_gene: -; v_gene: TRBV6-5; abundance: -; CDR3nt: TGTGCCACCCGCCCCGGGGGAGTAAACTATGGCTACACCTTC; CDR3aa: CATRPGGVNYGYTF
j_gene: TRBJ2-1; d_gene: TRBD2; v_gene: TRBV9; abundance: few; CDR3nt: TGTGCCAGCAGCGTAGCCCCCGCGGCCAGCGGGAGGTACTACAATGAGCAGTTCTTC; CDR3aa: CASSVAPAASGRYYNEQFF
j_gene: TRBJ2-7; d_gene: -; v_gene: TRBV21-1; abundance: -; CDR3nt: TGTGCCAGCAGCCAAGGGAGACTAGCGGGAACCCAAATTGAGCAGTACTTC; CDR3aa: CASSQGRLAGTQIEQYF
j_gene: TRBJ2-4; d_gene: TRBD1; v_gene: TRBV2; abundance: -; CDR3nt: TGTGCCAGCAGTGAACCGGCCAGGACAGGGGCCAAAAACATTCAGTACTTC; CDR3aa: CASSEPARTGAKNIQYF
j_gene: TRBJ2-2; d_gene: -; v_gene: TRBV18; abundance: -; CDR3nt: TGTGCCAGCTCACAGTCCGGGACTGCTTACACCGGGGAGCTGTTTTTT; CDR3aa: CASSQSGTAYTGELFF
j_gene: TRBJ2-1; d_gene: -; v_gene: TRBV3-1/TRBV3-2; abundance: once; CDR3nt: TGTGCCAGCAGCCCCACAGGGTTCAATGAGCAGTTCTTC; CDR3aa: CASSPTGFNEQFF
j_gene: TRBJ2-2; d_gene: TRBD1; v_gene: TRBV5-4; abundance: -; CDR3nt: TGTGCCAGCAGCCCCGGACAGGGTAGGTCCGGGGAGCTGTTTTTT; CDR3aa: CASSPGQGRSGELFF
j_gene: TRBJ1-5; d_gene: -; v_gene: TRBV27; abundance: -; CDR3nt: TGTGCCAGCAGCTTAGAGATCCCCAATCAGCCCCAGCATTTT; CDR3aa: CASSLEIPNQPQHF
j_gene: TRBJ2-7; d_gene: TRBD2; v_gene: TRBV18; abundance: -; CDR3nt: TGTGCCAGCTCACCGGGACTATCCCCCTCCTACGAGCAGTACTTC; CDR3aa: CASSPGLSPSYEQYF
j_gene: TRBJ2-7; d_gene: -; v_gene: TRBV10-1; abundance: -; CDR3nt: TGCGCCAGCAGTGAGGCCGGGACTGGCTACGAGCAGTACTTC; CDR3aa: CASSEAGTGYEQYF
j_gene: TRBJ2-2; d_gene: TRBD1; v_gene: TRBV6-5; abundance: -; CDR3nt: TGTGCCAGCAGGGGACAGGGGACGAACACCGGGGAGCTGTTTTTT; CDR3aa: CASRGQGTNTGELFF